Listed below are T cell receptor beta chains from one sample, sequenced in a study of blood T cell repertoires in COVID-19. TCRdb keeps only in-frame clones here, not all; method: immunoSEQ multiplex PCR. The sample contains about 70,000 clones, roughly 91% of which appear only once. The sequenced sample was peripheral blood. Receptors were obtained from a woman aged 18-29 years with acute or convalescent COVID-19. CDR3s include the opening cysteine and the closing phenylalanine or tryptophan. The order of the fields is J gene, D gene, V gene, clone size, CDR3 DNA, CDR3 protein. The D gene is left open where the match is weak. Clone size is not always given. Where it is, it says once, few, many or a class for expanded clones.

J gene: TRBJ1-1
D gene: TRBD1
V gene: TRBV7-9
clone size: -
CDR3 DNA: TGTGCCAGCAGCGAAACAGGGGGCAGAGGGAACACTGAAGCTTTCTTT
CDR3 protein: CASSETGGRGNTEAFF

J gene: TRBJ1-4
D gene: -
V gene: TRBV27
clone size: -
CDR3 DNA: TGTGCCAGCAAACCACATCAGGGGTATGCTAATGAAAAACTGTTTTTT
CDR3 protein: CASKPHQGYANEKLFF

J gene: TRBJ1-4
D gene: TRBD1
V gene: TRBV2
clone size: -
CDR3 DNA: TGTGCCAGCGTCTCCGACAGGGTGACTAATGAAAAACTGTTTTTT
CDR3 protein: CASVSDRVTNEKLFF

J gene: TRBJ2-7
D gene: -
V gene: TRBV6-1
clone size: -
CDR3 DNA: TGTGCCAGCAGTGAGTGGAGCCCATCCTACGAGCAGTACTTC
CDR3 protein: CASSEWSPSYEQYF

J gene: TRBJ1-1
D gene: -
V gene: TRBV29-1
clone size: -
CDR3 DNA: TGCAGCGTTGAAGGGTTAGAGTTGAACACTGAAGCTTTCTTT
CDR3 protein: CSVEGLELNTEAFF

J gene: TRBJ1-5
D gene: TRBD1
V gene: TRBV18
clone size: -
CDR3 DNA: TGTGCCAGCTCAAACGGGCTAGTTACAGGGGATCAGCCCCAGCATTTT
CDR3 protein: CASSNGLVTGDQPQHF

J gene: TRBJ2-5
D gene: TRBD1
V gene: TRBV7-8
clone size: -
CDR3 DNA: TGTGCCAGCAGCAGCAGGGGGCAGGTGACCCAGTACTTC
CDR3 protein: CASSSRGQVTQYF

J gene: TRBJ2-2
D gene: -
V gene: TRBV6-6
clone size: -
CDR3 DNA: TGTGCCAGCAGTTACCCGAATCAGGGCAACACCGGGGAGCTGTTTTTT
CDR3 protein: CASSYPNQGNTGELFF

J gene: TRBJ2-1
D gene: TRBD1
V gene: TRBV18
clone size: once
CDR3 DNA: TGTGCCAGCTCACCACGGGGGACAGGTAGTTCCTACAATGAGCAGTTCTTC
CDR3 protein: CASSPRGTGSSYNEQFF

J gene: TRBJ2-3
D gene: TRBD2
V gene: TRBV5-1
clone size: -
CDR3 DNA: TGCCCCCCCAGCGACGGGGGGGTCCGGGATACGCAGTATTTT
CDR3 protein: CPPSDGGVRDTQYF

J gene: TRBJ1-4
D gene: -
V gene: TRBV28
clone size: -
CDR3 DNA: TGTGCCAGCAGTTCCGGTCCAGGGCAACATGAAAAACTGTTTTTT
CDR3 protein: CASSSGPGQHEKLFF

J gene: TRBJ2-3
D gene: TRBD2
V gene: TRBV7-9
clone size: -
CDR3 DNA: TGTGCCAGCAGCTTAGCTAGCGGGGGGGCCGGTACGCAGTATTTT
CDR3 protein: CASSLASGGAGTQYF

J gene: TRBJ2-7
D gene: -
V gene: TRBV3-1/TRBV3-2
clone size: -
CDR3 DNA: TGTGCCAGCAGCCAGACCAGGGGACCCGACTCCTACGAGCAGTACTTC
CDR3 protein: CASSQTRGPDSYEQYF

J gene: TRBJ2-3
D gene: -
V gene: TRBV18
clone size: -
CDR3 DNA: TGTGCCAGCTCACCACTACGAGAGTCAAGCACAGATACGCAGTATTTT
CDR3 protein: CASSPLRESSTDTQYF

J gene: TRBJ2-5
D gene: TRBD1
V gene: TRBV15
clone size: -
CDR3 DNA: TGTGCCACCAGCAGAGATCAGGGGGCCGGGGAGACCCAGTACTTC
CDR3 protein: CATSRDQGAGETQYF

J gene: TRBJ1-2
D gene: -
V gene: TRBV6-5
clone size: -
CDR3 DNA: TGTGCCAGCAGACACCGGGACATCTATGGCTACACCTTC
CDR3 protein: CASRHRDIYGYTF

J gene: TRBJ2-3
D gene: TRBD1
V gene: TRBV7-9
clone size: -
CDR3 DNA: TGTGCCAGCAGCCTCCTCGACAGGGCTGGCACAGATACGCAGTATTTT
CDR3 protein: CASSLLDRAGTDTQYF

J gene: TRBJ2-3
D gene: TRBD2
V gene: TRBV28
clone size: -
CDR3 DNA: TGTGCCAGGGGGGGGGCGGGGGGGGCAGATACGCAGTATTTT
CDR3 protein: CARGGAGGADTQYF

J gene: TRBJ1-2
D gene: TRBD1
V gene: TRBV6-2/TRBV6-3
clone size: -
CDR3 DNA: TGTGCCAGCAGCCCGTCGGACAGGTACTATGGCTACACCTTC
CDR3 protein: CASSPSDRYYGYTF

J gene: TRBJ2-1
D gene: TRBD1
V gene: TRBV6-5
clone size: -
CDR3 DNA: TGTGCCAGCAGTTCCGGGACAGGGGTCTCCAATGAGCAGTTCTTC
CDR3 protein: CASSSGTGVSNEQFF

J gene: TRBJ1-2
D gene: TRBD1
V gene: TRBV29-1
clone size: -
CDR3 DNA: TGCAGCGTTGGAGACAGGGGGCGCGGCTATGGCTACACCTTC
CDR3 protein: CSVGDRGRGYGYTF

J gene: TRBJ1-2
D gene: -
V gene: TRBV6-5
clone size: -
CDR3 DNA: TGTGCCAGCAGTTACTCGGCCCGGGCTAACTATGGCTACACCTTC
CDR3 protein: CASSYSARANYGYTF

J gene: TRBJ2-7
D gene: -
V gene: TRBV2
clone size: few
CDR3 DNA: TGTGCCAGCAGTGCCGGGACTGAGGCCTACGAGCAGTACTTC
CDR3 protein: CASSAGTEAYEQYF

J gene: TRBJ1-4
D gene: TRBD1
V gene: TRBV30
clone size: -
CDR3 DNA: TGTGCCTGGGCACAGGGGTTTGGAAAACTGTTTTTT
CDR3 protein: CAWAQGFGKLFF

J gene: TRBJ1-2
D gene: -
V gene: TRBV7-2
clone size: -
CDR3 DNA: TGTGCCAGCAGCTTAACCGCAACACCAAACTATGGCTACACCTTC
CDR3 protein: CASSLTATPNYGYTF

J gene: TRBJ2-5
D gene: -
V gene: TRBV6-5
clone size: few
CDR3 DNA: TGTGCCAGCAGTTACGGGCGGGAAGAGACCCAGTACTTC
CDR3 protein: CASSYGREETQYF

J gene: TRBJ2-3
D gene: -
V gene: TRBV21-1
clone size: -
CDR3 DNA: TGTGCCAGCAGCAACCTATACAGGGATACGCAGTATTTT
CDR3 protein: CASSNLYRDTQYF

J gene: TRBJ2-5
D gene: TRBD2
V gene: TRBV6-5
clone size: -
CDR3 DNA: TGTGCCAGCAGCCGGAGCGGGGGCATACAAGAGACCCAGTACTTC
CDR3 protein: CASSRSGGIQETQYF

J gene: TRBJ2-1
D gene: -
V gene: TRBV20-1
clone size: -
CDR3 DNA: TGCAGTGCTTTAATCTACAATGAGCAGTTCTTC
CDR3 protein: CSALIYNEQFF

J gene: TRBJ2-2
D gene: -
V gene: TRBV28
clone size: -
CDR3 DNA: TGTGCCAGCAGTTCCCGATTGAGGGCACCCAAGGGCCGGAACACCGGGGAGCTGTTTTTT
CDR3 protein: CASSSRLRAPKGRNTGELFF

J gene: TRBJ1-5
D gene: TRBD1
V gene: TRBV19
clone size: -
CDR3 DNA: TGTGCCAGTAGTATCTATGGGACAGGGAGCAATCAGCCCCAGCATTTT
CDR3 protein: CASSIYGTGSNQPQHF

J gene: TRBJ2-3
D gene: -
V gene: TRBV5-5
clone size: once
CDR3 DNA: TGTGCCAGCAGCTTGGGAGCGGGAGATACGCAGTATTTT
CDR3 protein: CASSLGAGDTQYF

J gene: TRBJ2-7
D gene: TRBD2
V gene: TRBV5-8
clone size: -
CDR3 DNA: TGTGCCAGCAGTCGCCCCATAAGCGGGAGGTTCTACGAGCAGTACTTC
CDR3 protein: CASSRPISGRFYEQYF

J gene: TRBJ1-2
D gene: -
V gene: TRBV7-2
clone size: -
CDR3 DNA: TGTGCCAGCAGCTTATTTATCGGGAGATATGGCTACACCTTC
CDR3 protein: CASSLFIGRYGYTF

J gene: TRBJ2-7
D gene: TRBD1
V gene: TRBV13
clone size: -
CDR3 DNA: TGTGCCAGCAGCCTCGGACAGGGACCCTACGAGCAGTACTTC
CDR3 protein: CASSLGQGPYEQYF

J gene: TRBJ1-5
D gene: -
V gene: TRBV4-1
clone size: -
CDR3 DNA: TGCGCCAGCAGCCAAGATCAGGTCATCCAGGGTCAGCCCCAGCATTTT
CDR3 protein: CASSQDQVIQGQPQHF

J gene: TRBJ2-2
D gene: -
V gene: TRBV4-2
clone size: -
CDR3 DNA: TGTGCCAGCAGCCAAGGGCCTTCTGCCGTTACCGGGGAGCTGTTTTTT
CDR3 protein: CASSQGPSAVTGELFF

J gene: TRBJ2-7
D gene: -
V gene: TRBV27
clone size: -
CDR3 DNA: TGTGCCAGCAGTCGCCTTCAGGGAACCTACGAGCAGTACTTC
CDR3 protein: CASSRLQGTYEQYF

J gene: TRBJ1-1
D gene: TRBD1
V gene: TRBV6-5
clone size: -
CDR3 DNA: TGTGCCAGCAGCCCCGACAGGGTCTTGGTTGAAGCTTTCTTT
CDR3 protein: CASSPDRVLVEAFF

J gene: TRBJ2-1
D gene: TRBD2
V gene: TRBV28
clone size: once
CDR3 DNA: TGTGCCAGCAGCCGAATGGGACTAGCGGGAAACAATGAGCAGTTCTTC
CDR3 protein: CASSRMGLAGNNEQFF

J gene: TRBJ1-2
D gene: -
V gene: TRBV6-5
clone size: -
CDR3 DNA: TGTGCCAGCAGAACAGGACCTAACTATGGCTACACCTTC
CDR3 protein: CASRTGPNYGYTF

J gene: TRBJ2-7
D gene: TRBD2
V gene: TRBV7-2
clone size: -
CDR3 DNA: TGTGCCAGCAGCTTAGGAGGGACTAGCGGCTACGAGCAGTACTTC
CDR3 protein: CASSLGGTSGYEQYF

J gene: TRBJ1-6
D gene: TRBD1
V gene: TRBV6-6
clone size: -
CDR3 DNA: TGTGCCAGCAGTACCACGGACAGGGGTTATTCACCCCTCCACTTT
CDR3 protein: CASSTTDRGYSPLHF

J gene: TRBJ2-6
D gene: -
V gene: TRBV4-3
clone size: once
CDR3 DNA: TGCGCCAGCAGCCAAGATCGCGTGGTTCATGGGGCCAACGTCCTGACTTTC
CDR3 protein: CASSQDRVVHGANVLTF

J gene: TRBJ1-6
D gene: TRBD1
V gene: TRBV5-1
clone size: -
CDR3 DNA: TGCGCCAGCAGCTCAGGACAGGGAAATAATTCACCCCTCCACTTT
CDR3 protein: CASSSGQGNNSPLHF

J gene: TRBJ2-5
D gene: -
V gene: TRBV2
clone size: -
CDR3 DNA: TGTGCCAGCAGTGGGGGGGTGCAGGACGGGACCCAGTACTTC
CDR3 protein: CASSGGVQDGTQYF

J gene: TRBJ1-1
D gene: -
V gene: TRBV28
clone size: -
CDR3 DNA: TGTGCCAGCAGCTCCGCGGCTGCTTGCACTGAAGCTTTCTTT
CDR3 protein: CASSSAAACTEAFF

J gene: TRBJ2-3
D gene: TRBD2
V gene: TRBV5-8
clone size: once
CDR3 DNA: TGTGCCACCCCGGGACTAGTATTGCGCAGCACAGATACGCAGTATTTT
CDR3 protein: CATPGLVLRSTDTQYF

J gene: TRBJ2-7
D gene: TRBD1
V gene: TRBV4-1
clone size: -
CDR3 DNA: TGCGCCAGCAGCCGCGGGACAGGGATCCACGAGCAGTACTTC
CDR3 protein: CASSRGTGIHEQYF

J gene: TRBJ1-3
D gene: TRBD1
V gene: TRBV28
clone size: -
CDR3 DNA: TGTGCCAGCATCCAGGACAGGGTCAGAAACACCATATATTTT
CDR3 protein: CASIQDRVRNTIYF